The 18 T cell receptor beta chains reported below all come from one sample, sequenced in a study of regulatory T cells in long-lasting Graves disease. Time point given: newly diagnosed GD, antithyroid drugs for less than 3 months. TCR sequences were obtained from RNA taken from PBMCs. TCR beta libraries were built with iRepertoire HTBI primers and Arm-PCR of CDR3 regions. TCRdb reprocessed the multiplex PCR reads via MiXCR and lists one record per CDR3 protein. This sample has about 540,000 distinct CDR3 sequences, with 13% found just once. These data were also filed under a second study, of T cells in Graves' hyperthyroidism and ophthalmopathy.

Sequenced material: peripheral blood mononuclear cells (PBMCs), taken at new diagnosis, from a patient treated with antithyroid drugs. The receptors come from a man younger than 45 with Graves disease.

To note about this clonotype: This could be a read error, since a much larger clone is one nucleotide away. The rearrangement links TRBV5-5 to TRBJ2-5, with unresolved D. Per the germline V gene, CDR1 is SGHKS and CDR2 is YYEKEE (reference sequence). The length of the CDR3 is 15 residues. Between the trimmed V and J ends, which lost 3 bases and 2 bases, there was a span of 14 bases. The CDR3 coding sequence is TGTGCCAGCAGCTGGGCACCTTCCGGGCAAGAGACCCAGTACTTC. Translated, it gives CASSWAPSGQETQYF.

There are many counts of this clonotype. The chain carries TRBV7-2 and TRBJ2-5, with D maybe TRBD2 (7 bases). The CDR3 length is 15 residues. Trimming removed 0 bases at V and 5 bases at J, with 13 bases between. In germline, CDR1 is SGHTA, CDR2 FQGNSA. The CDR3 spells CASSLAGGRGETQYF. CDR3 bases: TGTGCCAGCAGCTTAGCCGGGGGGAGGGGGGAGACCCAGTACTTC.

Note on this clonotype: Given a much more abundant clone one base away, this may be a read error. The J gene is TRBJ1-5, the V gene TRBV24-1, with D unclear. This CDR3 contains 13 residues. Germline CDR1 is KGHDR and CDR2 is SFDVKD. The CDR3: CTTSDFGFQPQHF. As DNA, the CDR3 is TGTACCACCAGTGATTTTGGCTTTCAGCCCCAGCATTTT.

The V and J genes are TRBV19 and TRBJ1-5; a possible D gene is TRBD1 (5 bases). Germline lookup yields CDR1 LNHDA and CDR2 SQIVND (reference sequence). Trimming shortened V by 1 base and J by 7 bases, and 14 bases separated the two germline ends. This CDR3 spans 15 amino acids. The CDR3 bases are TGTGCCAGTAGTATAGGTAACAGGAACCGACAGCCCCAGCATTTT. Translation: CASSIGNRNRQPQHF.

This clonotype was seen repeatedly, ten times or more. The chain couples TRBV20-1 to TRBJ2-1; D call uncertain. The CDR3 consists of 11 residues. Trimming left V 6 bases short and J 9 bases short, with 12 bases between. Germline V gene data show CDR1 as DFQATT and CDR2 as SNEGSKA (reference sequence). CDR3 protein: CSALRNTEQFF. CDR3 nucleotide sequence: TGCAGTGCCTTGCGGAACACTGAGCAGTTCTTC.

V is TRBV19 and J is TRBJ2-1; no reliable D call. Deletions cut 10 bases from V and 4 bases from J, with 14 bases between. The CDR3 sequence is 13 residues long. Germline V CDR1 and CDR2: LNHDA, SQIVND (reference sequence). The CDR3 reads CATAPAVYNEQFF. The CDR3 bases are TGTGCCACCGCGCCGGCCGTATACAATGAGCAGTTCTTC.

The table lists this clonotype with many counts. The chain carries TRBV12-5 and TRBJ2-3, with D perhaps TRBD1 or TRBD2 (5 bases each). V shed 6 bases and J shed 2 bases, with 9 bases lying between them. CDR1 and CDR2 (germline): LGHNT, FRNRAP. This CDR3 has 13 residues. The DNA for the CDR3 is TGTGCTAGTGGCAGGGAGTACACAGATACGCAGTATTTT. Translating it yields CASGREYTDTQYF.

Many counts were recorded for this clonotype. The CDR3: CASSWDSGPTYEQYF. The CDR3 DNA reads TGTGCCAGCAGTTGGGACAGCGGACCTACCTACGAGCAGTACTTC. This sequence joins TRBV6-9 and TRBJ2-7; 7 bases map to TRBD1. The CDR3 extends over 15 amino acids. The V gene end was trimmed by 4 bases and the J gene end by 2 bases; junction bases not matched to a gene: 8. CDR1 is MNHGY and CDR2 is SVAAGI in the germline V gene.

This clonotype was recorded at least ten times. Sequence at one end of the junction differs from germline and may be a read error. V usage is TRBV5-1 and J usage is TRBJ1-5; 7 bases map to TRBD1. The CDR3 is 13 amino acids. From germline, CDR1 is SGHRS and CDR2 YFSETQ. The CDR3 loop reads CASSLDRDQPQHF. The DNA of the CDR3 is TGTGCCAGCAGCTTAGACAGGGATCAGCCCCAGCATTTT.

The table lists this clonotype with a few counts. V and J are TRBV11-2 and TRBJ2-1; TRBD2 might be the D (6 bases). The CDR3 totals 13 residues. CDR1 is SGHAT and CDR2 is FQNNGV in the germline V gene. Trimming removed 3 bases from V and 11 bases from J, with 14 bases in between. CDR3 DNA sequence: TGTGCCAGCAGCTTTGGGCGTGGACTACAGCAGTTCTTC. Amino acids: CASSFGRGLQQFF. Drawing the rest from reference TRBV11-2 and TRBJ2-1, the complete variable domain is EAGVAQSPRYKIIEKRQSVAFWCNPISGHATLYWYQQILGQGPKLLIQFQNNGVVDDSQLPKDRFSAERLKGVDSTLKIQPAKLEDSAVYLCASSFGRGLQQFFGPGTRLTVL.

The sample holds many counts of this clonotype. CDR3 in DNA: TGTGCCAGCACCATTCGGGGGAGAGGCAATGAGCAGTTCTTC. It specifies CASTIRGRGNEQFF. The V and J genes are TRBV12-3 or TRBV12-4 and TRBJ2-1; D might be TRBD2 (6 bases). The CDR3 covers 14 residues. V lost 7 bases and J 6 bases, leaving 16 bases between the germline ends.

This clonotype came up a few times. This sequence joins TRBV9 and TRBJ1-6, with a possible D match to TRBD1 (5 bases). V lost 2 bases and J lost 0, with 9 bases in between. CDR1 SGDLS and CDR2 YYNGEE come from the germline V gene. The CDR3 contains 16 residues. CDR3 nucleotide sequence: TGTGCCAGCAGCGTGGGACCGAGCTCCTATAATTCACCCCTCCACTTT. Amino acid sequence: CASSVGPSSYNSPLHF.

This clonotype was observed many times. The CDR3 bases are TGTGCCAGCAGTGATTGGGGGACCCGAGAGACCCAGTACTTC. Translation: CASSDWGTRETQYF. The chain recombines TRBV2 with TRBJ2-5; D is perhaps TRBD1 or TRBD2 (5 bases each). Looked up from germline, CDR1 is SNHLY and CDR2 is FYNNEI. The ends were cut back, 3 bases at V and 4 bases at J, with 12 bases in the middle. The CDR3 runs to 14 residues.

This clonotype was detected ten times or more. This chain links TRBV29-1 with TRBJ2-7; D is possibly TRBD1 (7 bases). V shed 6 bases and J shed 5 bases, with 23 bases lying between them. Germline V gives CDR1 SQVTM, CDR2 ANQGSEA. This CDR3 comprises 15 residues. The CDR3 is CSVRGVTGRGNEQYF. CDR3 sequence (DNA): TGCAGCGTGAGGGGGGTGACAGGGCGCGGCAACGAGCAGTACTTC.

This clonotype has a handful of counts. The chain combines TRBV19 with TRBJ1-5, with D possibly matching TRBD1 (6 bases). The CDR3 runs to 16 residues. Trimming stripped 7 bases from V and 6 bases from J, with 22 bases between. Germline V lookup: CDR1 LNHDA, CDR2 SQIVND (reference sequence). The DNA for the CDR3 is TGTGCCAGTACCGAACACTGGGACATATTGTCTCAGCCCCAGCATTTT. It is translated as CASTEHWDILSQPQHF.

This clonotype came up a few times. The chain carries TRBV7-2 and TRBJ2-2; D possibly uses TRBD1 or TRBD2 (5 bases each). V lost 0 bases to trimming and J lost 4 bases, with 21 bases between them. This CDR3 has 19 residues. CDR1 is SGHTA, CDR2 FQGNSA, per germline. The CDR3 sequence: CASSLALLGAGRVTGELFF. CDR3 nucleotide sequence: TGTGCCAGCAGCTTAGCGCTACTCGGGGCGGGCAGGGTCACCGGGGAGCTGTTTTTT.

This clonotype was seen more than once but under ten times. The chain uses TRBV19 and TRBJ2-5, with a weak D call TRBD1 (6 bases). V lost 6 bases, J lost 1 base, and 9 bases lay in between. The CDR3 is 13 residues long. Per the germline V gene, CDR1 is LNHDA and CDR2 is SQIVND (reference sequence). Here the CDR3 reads CASSDRPQETQYF. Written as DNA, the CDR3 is TGTGCCAGTAGCGACAGGCCCCAAGAGACCCAGTACTTC.

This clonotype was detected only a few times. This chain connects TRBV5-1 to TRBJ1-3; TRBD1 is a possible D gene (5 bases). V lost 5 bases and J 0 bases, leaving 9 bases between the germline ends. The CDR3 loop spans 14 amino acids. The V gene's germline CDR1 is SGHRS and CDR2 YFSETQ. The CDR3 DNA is TGCGCCAGCAGACAGGATTTCTCTGGAAACACCATATATTTT. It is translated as CASRQDFSGNTIYF. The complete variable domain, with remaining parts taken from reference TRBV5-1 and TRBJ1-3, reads KAGVTQTPRYLIKTRGQQVTLSCSPISGHRSVSWYQQTPGQGLQFLFEYFSETQRNKGNFPGRFSGRQFSNSRSEMNVSTLELGDSALYLCASRQDFSGNTIYFGEGSWLTVV.